The rows below give T cell receptor beta chains drawn from one sample of a study of blood T cell repertoires in COVID-19. Profiled with immunoSEQ multiplex PCR; TCRdb holds only in-frame clones, not every one. The sample has some 250,000 clones, roughly 93% seen once. Sequenced input: PBMCs or T cells enriched from blood (not recorded which). The receptors stem from a woman in her thirties or forties with acute COVID-19. Both conserved end residues are part of each CDR3. The D gene is left open where the match is weak. Where a row states a size, it is once, few, many or the class of an expanded clone; other rows omit it.

v_call	cdr3_length	j_call	clone_size	d_call	cdr3_aa	cdr3_nt
TRBV11-2	15	TRBJ2-7	NA	TRBD2	CASSLVGLAGWEQYF	TGTGCCAGCAGCTTAGTGGGACTAGCGGGGTGGGAGCAGTACTTC
TRBV4-1	17	TRBJ1-4	few	NA	CASSHNQGAATNEKLFF	TGCGCCAGCAGCCATAATCAGGGTGCTGCAACTAATGAAAAACTGTTTTTT
TRBV3-1/TRBV3-2	14	TRBJ2-4	NA	NA	CASSRSDTKNIQYF	TGTGCCAGCAGCCGATCGGACACAAAAAACATTCAGTACTTC
TRBV20-1	14	TRBJ2-5	once	TRBD2	CSASRAGGHKTQYF	TGCAGTGCTAGTAGGGCGGGGGGGCATAAGACCCAGTACTTC
TRBV27	13	TRBJ1-1	NA	NA	CASSLIADTEAFF	TGTGCCAGCAGTTTAATAGCGGACACTGAAGCTTTCTTT
TRBV6-5	15	TRBJ2-7	NA	TRBD1	CASSYAGTGAYEQYF	TGTGCCAGCAGTTACGCCGGGACAGGGGCCTACGAGCAGTACTTC
TRBV7-9	15	TRBJ2-1	NA	TRBD1	CASSPKRRTGNEQFF	TGTGCCAGCAGCCCAAAAAGGAGGACAGGGAATGAGCAGTTCTTC
TRBV30	19	TRBJ1-5	NA	TRBD1	CAWSVPMDRGLLGGQPQHF	TGTGCCTGGAGTGTACCCATGGACAGGGGGCTATTAGGGGGTCAGCCCCAGCATTTT
TRBV6-5	14	TRBJ2-7	NA	TRBD2	CASRGGSYLSEQYF	TGTGCCAGCAGGGGCGGGAGTTATCTATCCGAGCAGTACTTC
TRBV18	14	TRBJ2-1	NA	NA	CASRPGLAADEQFF	TGTGCCAGCCGTCCGGGCCTAGCAGCTGATGAGCAGTTCTTC
TRBV27	15	TRBJ2-3	NA	TRBD1	CASSFGTGTTDTQYF	TGTGCCAGCAGTTTCGGGACAGGGACCACAGATACGCAGTATTTT
TRBV5-4	17	TRBJ2-3	NA	NA	CASSLYRGYLKTDTQYF	TGTGCCAGCAGCTTATATAGGGGGTATCTTAAAACAGATACGCAGTATTTT
TRBV2	14	TRBJ1-3	NA	TRBD1	CASRDRDTGNTIYF	TGTGCCAGCAGGGACAGGGATACTGGAAACACCATATATTTT
TRBV24-1	15	TRBJ2-3	NA	NA	CATSDWTLSGDTQYF	TGTGCCACCAGTGATTGGACTCTCTCCGGAGATACGCAGTATTTT
TRBV12-3/TRBV12-4	13	TRBJ2-5	NA	NA	CASSKQGGETQYF	TGTGCCAGCAGTAAACAGGGAGGGGAGACCCAGTACTTC
TRBV6-2/TRBV6-3	18	TRBJ1-2	many	TRBD1	CASSYSRTGTGDNYGYTF	TGTGCCAGCAGTTACTCTCGAACGGGGACAGGGGATAACTATGGCTACACCTTC
TRBV24-1	16	TRBJ2-3	NA	NA	CATKENSGGRTDTQYF	TGTGCCACCAAGGAAAACTCAGGGGGGAGGACAGATACGCAGTATTTT
TRBV29-1	16	TRBJ1-2	few	TRBD1	CSVEPQVRDRGYGYTF	TGCAGCGTTGAACCCCAGGTCCGGGACAGGGGTTATGGCTACACCTTC
TRBV7-2	19	TRBJ2-7	once	TRBD2	CASSPTQRLAGENTYEQYF	TGTGCCAGCAGCCCCACCCAAAGACTAGCGGGGGAGAATACCTACGAGCAGTACTTC
TRBV11-3	16	TRBJ2-1	NA	TRBD2	CASSLVGSGRTNEQFF	TGTGCCAGCAGCTTAGTAGGTAGCGGGAGGACGAATGAGCAGTTCTTC
TRBV28	13	TRBJ1-2	NA	TRBD1	CASSLGQHYGYTF	TGTGCCAGCAGTTTGGGACAGCACTATGGCTACACCTTC
TRBV30	14	TRBJ1-4	NA	NA	CAWKFGGGNEKLFF	TGTGCCTGGAAGTTTGGGGGGGGGAATGAAAAACTGTTTTTT
TRBV27	17	TRBJ1-3	NA	NA	CASSPLRNYNSGNTIYF	TGTGCCAGCAGTCCATTGCGGAATTACAACTCTGGAAACACCATATATTTT
TRBV5-4	13	TRBJ1-4	NA	NA	CASSYGGTEKLFF	TGTGCCAGCAGCTATGGGGGGACTGAAAAACTGTTTTTT
TRBV5-4	20	TRBJ1-3	NA	NA	CASSSPTGIGPTQAGNTIYF	TGTGCCAGCAGCTCGCCCACAGGGATCGGCCCCACTCAGGCTGGAAACACCATATATTTT
TRBV12-3/TRBV12-4	13	TRBJ1-2	NA	TRBD1	CASGTGQIYGYTF	TGTGCCAGCGGGACGGGACAGATCTATGGCTACACCTTC
TRBV15	16	TRBJ2-3	once	NA	CATSRDRRLPYNTQYF	TGTGCCACCAGCAGAGATCGGCGACTACCCTACAATACGCAGTATTTT
TRBV19	14	TRBJ1-1	few	TRBD1	CASSRAGGTTEAFF	TGTGCCAGTAGTCGGGCAGGGGGAACAACTGAAGCTTTCTTT
TRBV4-1	16	TRBJ2-5	NA	TRBD2	CASSQVSGGPQETQYF	TGCGCCAGCAGCCAAGTTAGCGGGGGGCCCCAAGAGACCCAGTACTTC
TRBV3-1/TRBV3-2	16	TRBJ1-1	few	NA	CASSQDGRVRGTEAFF	TGTGCCAGCAGCCAAGACGGCAGGGTAAGGGGAACTGAAGCTTTCTTT
TRBV11-3	14	TRBJ2-1	NA	TRBD1	CASSLGQGAREQFF	TGTGCCAGCAGCTTGGGACAGGGGGCTCGTGAGCAGTTCTTC
TRBV9	16	TRBJ2-1	NA	TRBD2	CASSVGGGGTYNEQFF	TGTGCCAGCAGCGTAGGTGGCGGGGGGACCTACAATGAGCAGTTCTTC
TRBV7-8	14	TRBJ2-7	once	TRBD2	CASSLRAGGYEQYF	TGTGCCAGCAGCTTAAGAGCGGGGGGATACGAGCAGTACTTC
TRBV2	12	TRBJ1-5	once	TRBD1	CASQGDNQPQHF	TGTGCCAGCCAGGGGGATAATCAGCCCCAGCATTTT
TRBV2	13	TRBJ2-1	NA	NA	CASSENRDNEQFF	TGTGCCAGCAGCGAAAACAGGGACAATGAGCAGTTCTTC
TRBV27	15	TRBJ2-7	NA	NA	CASSRPGLPPYEQYF	TGTGCCAGCTCCCGGCCAGGGTTACCCCCCTACGAGCAGTACTTC
TRBV9	17	TRBJ2-1	NA	TRBD2	CASSVRDSGRAYNEQFF	TGTGCCAGCAGCGTACGGGATAGCGGGAGAGCCTACAATGAGCAGTTCTTC